The clone carrying this TCR beta chain appeared once. This entry belongs to a study of blood T cell repertoires in COVID-19. Study-wide background: Acute and convalescent COVID-19 specimens originated in the United States, Italy and Spain. The analysed material was cDNA or gDNA that came from T cells, B-cell-depleted T cells, or PBMCs.

CDR1 and CDR2 (germline): LGHDT, YNNKEL (reference sequence). V shed 4 bases, J shed 2 bases, and the junction held 3 bases outside the gene matches. The CDR3 covers 15 residues. Clones were read by immunoSEQ multiplex PCR, and TCRdb kept only the in-frame ones, dropping some. The sample carries some 200,000 clones, 85% to 90% recorded once. The sequence derives from a woman of 80 years or more in a cohort sampled during active or convalescent COVID-19. V gene TRBV3-1 (or the pseudogene TRBV3-2) combines with J gene TRBJ1-3; TRBD1 matches at 9 bases. Material for sequencing was peripheral blood. In nucleotides, the CDR3 is TGTGCCAGCAGCCCGGACAGGGGCCCTGGAAACACCATATATTTT. It encodes CASSPDRGPGNTIYF.